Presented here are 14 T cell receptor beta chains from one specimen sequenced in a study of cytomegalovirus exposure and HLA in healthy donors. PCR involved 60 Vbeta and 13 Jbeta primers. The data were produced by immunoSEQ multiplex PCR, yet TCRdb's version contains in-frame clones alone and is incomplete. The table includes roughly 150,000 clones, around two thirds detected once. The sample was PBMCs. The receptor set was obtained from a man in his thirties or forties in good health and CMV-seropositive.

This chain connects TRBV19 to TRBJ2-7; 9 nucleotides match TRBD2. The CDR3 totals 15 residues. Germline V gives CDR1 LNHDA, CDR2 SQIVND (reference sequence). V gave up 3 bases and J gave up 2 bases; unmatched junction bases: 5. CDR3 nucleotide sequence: TGTGCCAGTAGTATGCAGGCGGGAGGGCCCTACGAGCAGTACTTC. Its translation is CASSMQAGGPYEQYF.

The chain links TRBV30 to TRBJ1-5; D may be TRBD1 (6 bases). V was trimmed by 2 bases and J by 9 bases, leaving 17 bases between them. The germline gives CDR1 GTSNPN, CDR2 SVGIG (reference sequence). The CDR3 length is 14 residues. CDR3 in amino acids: CAWSQGQVDLPQHF. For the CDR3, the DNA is TGTGCCTGGAGTCAGGGGCAGGTGGATTTGCCCCAGCATTTT.

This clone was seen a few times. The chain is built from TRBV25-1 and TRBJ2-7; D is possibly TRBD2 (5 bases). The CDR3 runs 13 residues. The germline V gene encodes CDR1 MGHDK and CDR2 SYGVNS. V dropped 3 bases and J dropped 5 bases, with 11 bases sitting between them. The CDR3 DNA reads TGTGCCAGCAGTGATTCGGGGTTCCACGAGCAGTACTTC. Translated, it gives CASSDSGFHEQYF.

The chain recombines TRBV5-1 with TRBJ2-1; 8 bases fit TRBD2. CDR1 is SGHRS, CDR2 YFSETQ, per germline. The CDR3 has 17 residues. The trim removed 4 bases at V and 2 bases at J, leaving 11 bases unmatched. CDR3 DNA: TGCGCCAGCAGCCCTGCAGCGGGAGCGGTTCCCTACAATGAGCAGTTCTTC. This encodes CASSPAAGAVPYNEQFF.

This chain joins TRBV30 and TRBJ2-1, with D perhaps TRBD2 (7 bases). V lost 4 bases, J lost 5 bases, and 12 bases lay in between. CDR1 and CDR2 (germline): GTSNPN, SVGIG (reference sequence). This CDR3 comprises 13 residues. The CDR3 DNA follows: TGTGCCTGGATACCGGGGGGCAACAATGAGCAGTTCTTC. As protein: CAWIPGGNNEQFF.

CDR3 DNA sequence: TGTGCCAGCTCTAGGGAGGGGAACACTGAAGCTTTCTTT. Amino acid sequence: CASSREGNTEAFF. The rearrangement uses TRBV19 and TRBJ1-1; no clear D. With 9 bases removed from V and 1 base from J, the gap between germline ends came to 12 bases. In germline, CDR1 is LNHDA, CDR2 SQIVND (reference sequence). The CDR3 covers 13 residues.

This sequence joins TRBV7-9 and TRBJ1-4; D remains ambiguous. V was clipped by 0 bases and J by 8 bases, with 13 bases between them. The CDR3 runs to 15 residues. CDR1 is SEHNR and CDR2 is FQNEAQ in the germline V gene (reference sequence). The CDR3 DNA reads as TGTGCCAGCAGCTTAGCGAGTTTTGGAGGCGAAAAACTGTTTTTT. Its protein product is CASSLASFGGEKLFF.

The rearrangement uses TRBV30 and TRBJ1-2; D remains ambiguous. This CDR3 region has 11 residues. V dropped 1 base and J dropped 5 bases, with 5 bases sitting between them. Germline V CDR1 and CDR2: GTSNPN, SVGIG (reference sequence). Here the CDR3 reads CAWSELYGYTF. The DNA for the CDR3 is TGTGCCTGGAGTGAACTTTATGGCTACACCTTC.

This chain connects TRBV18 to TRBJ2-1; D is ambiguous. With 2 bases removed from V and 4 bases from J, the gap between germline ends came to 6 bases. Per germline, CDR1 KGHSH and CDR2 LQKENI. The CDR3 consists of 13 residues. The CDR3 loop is CASSPMEYNEQFF. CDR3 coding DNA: TGTGCCAGCTCACCAATGGAGTACAATGAGCAGTTCTTC.

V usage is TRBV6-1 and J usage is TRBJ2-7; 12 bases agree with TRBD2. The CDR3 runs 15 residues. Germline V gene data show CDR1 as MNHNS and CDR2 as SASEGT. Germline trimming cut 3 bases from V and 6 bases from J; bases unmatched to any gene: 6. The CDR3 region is CASSDQSGLAGEQYF. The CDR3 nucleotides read TGTGCCAGCAGTGACCAGTCGGGACTAGCGGGCGAGCAGTACTTC.

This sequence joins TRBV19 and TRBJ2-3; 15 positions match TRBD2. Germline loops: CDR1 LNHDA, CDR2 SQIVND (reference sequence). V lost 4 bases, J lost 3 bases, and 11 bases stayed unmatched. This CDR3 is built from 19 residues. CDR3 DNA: TGTGCCAGTAGTAAAGGACTAGCGGGAGGGAAGGGCCTAACAGATACGCAGTATTTT. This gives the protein CASSKGLAGGKGLTDTQYF.

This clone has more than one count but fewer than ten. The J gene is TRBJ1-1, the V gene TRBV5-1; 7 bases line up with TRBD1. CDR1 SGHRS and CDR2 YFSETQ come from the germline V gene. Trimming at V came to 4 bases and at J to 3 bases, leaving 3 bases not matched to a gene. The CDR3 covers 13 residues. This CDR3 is CASSRQGDTEAFF. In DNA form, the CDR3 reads TGCGCCAGCAGCCGACAGGGTGACACTGAAGCTTTCTTT.

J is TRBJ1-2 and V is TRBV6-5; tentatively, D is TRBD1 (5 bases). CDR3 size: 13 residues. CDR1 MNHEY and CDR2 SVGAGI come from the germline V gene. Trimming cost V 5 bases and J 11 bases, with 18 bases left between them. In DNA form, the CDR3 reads TGTGCCAGCAGTACGGGCCAGGGCGCGGGATACACCTTC. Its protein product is CASSTGQGAGYTF.

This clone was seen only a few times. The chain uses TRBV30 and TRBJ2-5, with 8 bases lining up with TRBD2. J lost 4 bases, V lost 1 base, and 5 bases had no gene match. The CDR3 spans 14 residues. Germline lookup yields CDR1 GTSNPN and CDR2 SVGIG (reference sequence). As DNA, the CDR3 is TGTGCCTGGAGTGACGGGAGGGTCCGAGAGACCCAGTACTTC. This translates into CAWSDGRVRETQYF.